These 3 T cell receptor beta chains came from one sample sequenced in a study of cytomegalovirus exposure and HLA in healthy donors. Method: immunoSEQ multiplex PCR; TCRdb's copy keeps in-frame clones and lacks some. The table records under 300,000 clones, approximately 83% of them present only once. Specimen: PBMCs. Receptor source: a woman in her 30s in good health and CMV-seropositive.

The chain recombines TRBV5-1 with TRBJ2-1, with D unclear. Germline CDR1 SGHRS, CDR2 YFSETQ. The CDR3 spans 14 residues. V was shortened by 2 bases and J by 4 bases, with 10 bases between the two germline ends. CDR3 sequence: CASSFTGAYNEQFF. In DNA, the CDR3 is TGCGCCAGCAGCTTCACTGGAGCGTACAATGAGCAGTTCTTC. Full variable domain (missing parts from reference TRBV5-1 and TRBJ2-1): KAGVTQTPRYLIKTRGQQVTLSCSPISGHRSVSWYQQTPGQGLQFLFEYFSETQRNKGNFPGRFSGRQFSNSRSEMNVSTLELGDSALYLCASSFTGAYNEQFFGPGTRLTVL.

V and J are TRBV29-1 and TRBJ2-7; 8 nucleotides agree with TRBD2. Trimming cost V 3 bases and J 3 bases; bases outside gene matches: 1. This CDR3 is built from 12 residues. Germline CDR1 SQVTM, CDR2 ANQGSEA. The CDR3 region has the DNA TGCAGCGTTGACGGGAGGGACTACGAGCAGTACTTC. It yields the protein CSVDGRDYEQYF.

The chain uses TRBV2 and TRBJ2-6, with D unresolved. Per the germline V gene, CDR1 is SNHLY and CDR2 is FYNNEI. With 5 bases removed from V and 0 bases from J, the gap between germline ends came to 5 bases. There are 14 residues in the CDR3. The DNA for the CDR3 is TGTGCCAGCAGTTATAGCTCTGGGGCCAACGTCCTGACTTTC. Amino acid sequence: CASSYSSGANVLTF.